Each of the 29 T cell receptor beta chains below was sequenced from the same sample in a study of CD8+CD57+ T cells in acquired aplastic anemia. The authors sequenced patients whose flow cytometry had shown CD8+CD57+ cell expansion. The template for TCR beta VDJ and CDR3 sequence profiling was genomic DNA. MiXCR, run by TCRdb on the reads, gives a single entry per CDR3 protein. This sample carries 150,000 to 200,000 distinct CDR3 sequences, more than 45% of them seen once, and the ten largest clones take approximately 2.8%. The specimen was sorted CD4+, CD8+, or CD8+CD57+ T cells (not recorded which) from PBMCs. The receptors shown here come from a human donor with aplastic anemia.

This chain joins TRBV5-1 and TRBJ2-3; 11 bases are shared with TRBD1. Losses at the gene ends were 4 bases for V and 6 bases for J; bases not matched to a gene: 10. CDR3 size: 16 residues. Looked up from germline, CDR1 is SGHRS and CDR2 is YFSETQ. Here the CDR3 reads CASSPDPGQGEDTQYF. CDR3 bases: TGCGCCAGCAGCCCAGATCCGGGACAGGGGGAGGATACGCAGTATTTT.

This clonotype has a count of ten or more. The J gene is TRBJ2-7, the V gene TRBV15, with 7 bases matching TRBD1. This CDR3 is 13 amino acids long. The J segment lost 6 bases and the V segment lost 0 bases, leaving 2 bases of the junction unmatched. The V gene's germline CDR1 is LNHNV and CDR2 YYDKDF (reference sequence). The CDR3: CATSRDHRGEQYF. For the CDR3, the DNA is TGTGCCACCAGCAGAGACCACAGGGGCGAGCAGTACTTC.

In its sample, this clonotype was seen a few times. The chain combines TRBV30 with TRBJ1-1; no clear D gene. Germline V gene sequence: CDR1 GTSNPN, CDR2 SVGIG (reference sequence). V was pared by 0 bases and J by 9 bases, with 11 bases between. There are 12 residues in the CDR3. This chain's CDR3 is CAWSVEGSQAFF. CDR3 DNA sequence: TGTGCCTGGAGTGTAGAGGGCAGCCAAGCTTTCTTT.

The chain couples TRBV6-1 to TRBJ2-3; 8 positions match TRBD2. V shed 6 bases, J shed 7 bases, and the junction held 9 bases outside the gene matches. Germline V gene data show CDR1 as MNHNS and CDR2 as SASEGT. The CDR3 is made up of 14 amino acids. The CDR3 region is CASSRTGGRYTQYF. The CDR3 DNA follows: TGTGCCAGCAGCCGGACTGGCGGGAGGTATACGCAGTATTTT.

This clonotype rates as medium-sized. The chain carries TRBV24-1 and TRBJ2-1; a possible D gene is TRBD1 (5 bases). The CDR3 sequence is 14 residues long. The germline CDR1 and CDR2 sequences are KGHDR and SFDVKD. V gave up 4 bases and J gave up 10 bases, with 16 bases separating them. CDR3 sequence reads: CATSDQGSTGEQFF. DNA for the CDR3: TGTGCCACCAGTGACCAGGGCTCGACTGGGGAGCAGTTCTTC.

The chain uses TRBV2 and TRBJ1-2; D gene uncertain. The ends were cut back, 4 bases at V and 4 bases at J, with 7 bases in the middle. The CDR3 sequence is 12 residues long. Germline lookup yields CDR1 SNHLY and CDR2 FYNNEI. The CDR3: CASSASVYGYTF. DNA for the CDR3: TGTGCCAGCAGTGCCTCCGTCTATGGCTACACCTTC.

The chain links TRBV27 to TRBJ1-3; 7 nucleotides match TRBD1. The J segment lost 6 bases and the V segment lost 0 bases, leaving 5 bases of the junction unmatched. This CDR3 contains 15 residues. Germline CDR1 reads MNHEY; CDR2 reads SMNVEV (reference sequence). The CDR3 DNA reads as TGTGCCAGCAGTTTATCGAGACAGGGTGAAAACACCATATATTTT. The encoded protein is CASSLSRQGENTIYF.

V and J are TRBV10-3 and TRBJ2-7, with D maybe TRBD1 (6 bases). Germline CDR1 and CDR2: ENHRY and SYGVKD. The CDR3 loop spans 15 amino acids. Between the trimmed V and J ends, which lost 4 bases and 1 base, there was a span of 14 bases. The CDR3 DNA sequence: TGTGCCATCAGTGGGGGAGTGAGGGGGTCCTACGAGCAGTACTTC. It specifies CAISGGVRGSYEQYF.

About this clonotype: A read error may be the cause here, since a much bigger clone is one base away. The rearrangement uses TRBV9 and TRBJ1-1; D is unresolved. The germline V gene has CDR1 SGDLS and CDR2 YYNGEE. Trimming stripped 1 base from V and 0 bases from J, with 4 bases between. The CDR3 has 13 amino acids. CDR3 sequence reads: CASSVILNTEAFF. CDR3 sequence (DNA): TGTGCCAGCAGCGTAATCCTGAACACTGAAGCTTTCTTT.

This clonotype was recorded many times. This sequence joins TRBV7-2 and TRBJ1-5; D uncertain. The CDR3 has 16 amino acids. V lost 4 bases and J lost 3, with 16 bases in between. Per germline, CDR1 SGHTA and CDR2 FQGNSA. CDR3 DNA: TGTGCCAGCAGCTCCGGCACTCGAGCCCCCAATCAGCCCCAGCATTTT. It codes for CASSSGTRAPNQPQHF.

This clonotype was recorded many times. The chain combines TRBV6-5 with TRBJ2-7; 7 nucleotides align to TRBD2. Germline V gene sequence: CDR1 MNHEY, CDR2 SVGAGI. The CDR3 totals 13 residues. The V gene end was trimmed by 9 bases and the J gene end by 7 bases; junction bases not matched to a gene: 12. The CDR3 reads CASHPGGSFEQYF. The CDR3 region has the DNA TGTGCCAGTCACCCGGGGGGTTCTTTTGAGCAGTACTTC.

In its sample, this clonotype was seen many times. V usage is TRBV5-1 and J usage is TRBJ2-3; D might be TRBD1 or TRBD2, each matching 6 bases. CDR1 is SGHRS, CDR2 YFSETQ, per germline. V lost 0 bases to trimming and J lost 1 base, with 12 bases between them. The length of the CDR3 is 16 residues. CDR3 nucleotide sequence: TGCGCCAGCAGCTTGGAGGGGGGCTCTGGCACAGATACGCAGTATTTT. It translates to CASSLEGGSGTDTQYF. Full variable domain (outside the CDR3, taken from reference TRBV5-1 and TRBJ2-3): KAGVTQTPRYLIKTRGQQVTLSCSPISGHRSVSWYQQTPGQGLQFLFEYFSETQRNKGNFPGRFSGRQFSNSRSEMNVSTLELGDSALYLCASSLEGGSGTDTQYFGPGTRLTVL.

A note on this clonotype: The junction departs from germline at one end; a sequencing error may be responsible. The rearrangement joins TRBV7-9 to TRBJ2-7; TRBD2 is a possible D gene (6 bases). Germline assignment: CDR1 SEHNR and CDR2 FQNEAQ (reference sequence). The length of the CDR3 is 13 residues. CDR3 sequence reads: CASSPTGDYEQYF. The CDR3 bases are TGCGCCAGCAGCCCCACGGGAGACTACGAGCAGTACTTC.

This chain joins TRBV6-1 and TRBJ1-5; no firm D call. V lost 5 bases, J lost 3 bases, and 17 bases lay in between. The length of the CDR3 is 16 residues. The germline V gene encodes CDR1 MNHNS and CDR2 SASEGT. The CDR3: CASSPLTDGTNQPQHF. CDR3 coding DNA: TGTGCCAGCAGTCCGCTGACGGACGGAACCAATCAGCCCCAGCATTTT.

Remarks on this clonotype: This sequence may be a read error, since a much larger clone differs from it by one base. V usage is TRBV5-1 and J usage is TRBJ2-2, with 7 bases aligning to TRBD1. Per the germline V gene, CDR1 is SGHRS and CDR2 is YFSETQ. The CDR3 length is 15 residues. The CDR3 spells CASSLQGESAGELLF. Written as DNA, the CDR3 is TGCGCCAGCAGCCTCCAGGGGGAGTCCGCCGGGGAGCTGCTTTTT.

In its sample, this clonotype was seen many times. This rearrangement joins TRBV6-5 to TRBJ2-5; no definite D call. From germline, CDR1 is MNHEY and CDR2 SVGAGI. The CDR3 runs 15 residues. The V end lost 4 bases, the J end lost 2 bases, and 14 bases lay between the germline ends. The CDR3 region has the DNA TGTGCCAGCAGTTCCGCCCTAACGAGTCAAGAGACCCAGTACTTC. The encoded protein is CASSSALTSQETQYF.

In this sample, this clonotype turned up a few times. The chain links TRBV6-1 to TRBJ1-1, with 8 bases fitting TRBD1. The junction had 10 bases not matched to a gene; V was cut back by 6 bases and J by 4 bases. The CDR3 is 15 amino acids. Germline V gene data show CDR1 as MNHNS and CDR2 as SASEGT. The chain's CDR3 is CASRHQGAGSTEAFF. The CDR3 nucleotides read TGTGCCAGCAGGCATCAGGGGGCGGGGAGCACTGAAGCTTTCTTT.

The CDR3 reads CSVDAPDRAETQYF. The CDR3 DNA follows: TGCAGCGTTGACGCTCCTGACAGGGCCGAGACCCAGTACTTC. The chain joins TRBV29-1 to TRBJ2-5; 7 bases map to TRBD1. CDR3 length: 14 amino acids. Germline V CDR1 and CDR2: SQVTM, ANQGSEA. Germline trimming cut 3 bases from V and 5 bases from J; bases unmatched to any gene: 9.

This clonotype was detected ten times or more. The chain has TRBV5-1 and TRBJ2-7; the match to TRBD1 covers 7 bases. Germline V gene data show CDR1 as SGHRS and CDR2 as YFSETQ. Unmatched junction bases numbered 9, after V lost 0 bases and J lost 6 bases. There are 15 residues in the CDR3. CDR3 coding DNA: TGCGCCAGCAGCTTGGGAAGGGGACAGTCAAGCGAGCAGTACTTC. Translation: CASSLGRGQSSEQYF.

This clonotype was picked up many times. The chain is built from TRBV15 and TRBJ2-5; D is perhaps TRBD1 or TRBD2 (5 bases each). This CDR3 region has 16 residues. The germline V gene encodes CDR1 LNHNV and CDR2 YYDKDF (reference sequence). V was clipped by 1 base and J by 3 bases, with 15 bases between them. The CDR3 DNA reads TGTGCCACCAGCAGAGGTATCGGACTGGGGGAAGAGACCCAGTACTTC. Encoded protein: CATSRGIGLGEETQYF.

Remarks on this clonotype: Just one base apart from a much larger clone, this may be a read error. The conserved phenylalanine or tryptophan normally closing the CDR3 is absent here, so this likely arose from a read error. This rearrangement joins TRBV5-1 to TRBJ2-3, with 12 bases aligning to TRBD2. This CDR3 is built from 17 residues. Germline V gives CDR1 SGHRS, CDR2 YFSETQ. J lost 4 bases, V lost 3 bases, and 9 bases had no gene match. For the CDR3, the DNA is TGCGCCAGCAGCTCTTACGGACTAGCGGGACAGCCAGATACGCAGTATCTT. Its translation is CASSSYGLAGQPDTQYL.

This clonotype has at least ten counts. The CDR3 is CASSSFGGQGTGELFF. The CDR3 region has the DNA TGTGCCAGCAGCTCATTTGGGGGGCAAGGCACCGGGGAGCTGTTTTTT. The rearrangement uses TRBV7-3 and TRBJ2-2; the D call may be TRBD1 or TRBD2 (6 bases each). The CDR3 spans 16 residues. The germline V gene has CDR1 SGHTA and CDR2 FQGTGA. V was clipped by 4 bases and J by 4 bases, with 16 bases between them.

This clonotype was seen many times. The chain employs TRBV30 and TRBJ1-1; no firm D call. V was pared by 5 bases and J by 1 base, with 11 bases between. The germline V gene has CDR1 GTSNPN and CDR2 SVGIG (reference sequence). The CDR3 spans 13 residues. This chain's CDR3 is CAWAGPQNTEAFF. The DNA of the CDR3 is TGTGCCTGGGCCGGGCCGCAGAACACTGAAGCTTTCTTT.

In its sample, this clonotype was seen many times. The chain uses TRBV24-1 and TRBJ1-2, with D unresolved. Germline CDR1 is KGHDR and CDR2 is SFDVKD. The CDR3 contains 16 residues. The V end was cut by 4 bases, the J end by 5 bases, with 19 bases between. This chain's CDR3 is CATSDTRTDGVYGYTF. Written as DNA, the CDR3 is TGTGCCACCAGTGACACTAGAACGGACGGTGTATATGGCTACACCTTC.

The rearrangement links TRBV7-9 to TRBJ2-3; perhaps TRBD1 as D (5 bases). This CDR3 comprises 12 residues. Germline CDR1 and CDR2: SEHNR and FQNEAQ (reference sequence). V was shortened by 4 bases and J by 7 bases, with 9 bases between the two germline ends. Here the CDR3 reads CASSSTVNTQYF. In DNA form, the CDR3 reads TGTGCCAGCAGCTCGACAGTAAATACGCAGTATTTT.

This clonotype was recorded many times. The chain employs TRBV19 and TRBJ1-6; D is undetermined. V was pared by 5 bases and J by 3 bases, with 11 bases between. The CDR3 runs to 15 residues. Germline-derived CDR1 and CDR2 are LNHDA and SQIVND (reference sequence). In DNA, the CDR3 is TGTGCCAGTAGTGCCCCCCCGGGCTATAATTCACCCCTCCACTTT. It translates to CASSAPPGYNSPLHF. Filled out from reference TRBV19 and TRBJ1-6, the complete variable domain reads DGGITQSPKYLFRKEGQNVTLSCEQNLNHDAMYWYRQDPGQGLRLIYYSQIVNDFQKGDIAEGYSVSREKKESFPLTVTSAQKNPTAFYLCASSAPPGYNSPLHFGNGTRLTVT.

The rearrangement links TRBV19 to TRBJ1-2, with a possible D match to TRBD1 (5 bases). Germline V lookup: CDR1 LNHDA, CDR2 SQIVND (reference sequence). V lost 6 bases, J lost 5 bases, and 19 bases lay in between. This CDR3 contains 15 residues. The CDR3 spells CASSPGRGSSYGYTF. The CDR3 region has the DNA TGTGCCAGTAGCCCCGGGCGGGGGTCCTCTTATGGCTACACCTTC.

About this clonotype: This clone may be a read error of a much larger clone one base away. The chain combines TRBV7-2 with TRBJ1-1; weak D call: TRBD1 (6 bases). Looked up from germline, CDR1 is SGHTA and CDR2 is FQGNSA. The CDR3 extends over 14 amino acids. V lost 3 bases, J lost 4 bases, and 12 bases lay in between. In DNA form, the CDR3 reads TGTGCCAGCAGCTTTACAGGGTCTAGCACTGAAGCTTTCTTT. The encoded protein is CASSFTGSSTEAFF.

This clonotype showed up just once. A much larger clone differs by one base, so this may be a read error. This chain joins TRBV11-2 and TRBJ1-1; possibly TRBD1 for D (6 bases). This CDR3 has 15 amino acids. V shed 6 bases and J shed 3 bases, with 17 bases lying between them. Germline V gene data show CDR1 as SGHAT and CDR2 as FQNNGV. Here the CDR3 reads CASSFEGGAHTEAFF. The CDR3 nucleotides read TGTGCCAGCAGTTTCGAGGGGGGGGCACACACTGAAGCTTTCTTT.